The sequence of this TCR beta chain was determined in a study of vaccination and CD4 T cells after COVID-19. Treatment reported: 10-day PBMC culture with coronavirus spike peptide pools or control peptides (ViraFEST assay). This clonotype was counted between two and nine times. Its antigen is unidentified. With the Oncomine TCR Beta short-read assay, DNA from cultured CD4+ T cells was sequenced. TCRdb independently ran MiXCR on the PCR reads; one entry per CDR3 protein. The sample holds about 12,000 distinct CDR3 sequences, around 30% seen once. The sample consisted of cultured CD4+ T cells from blood. The sequence derives from a human donor with COVID-19.

For the CDR3, the DNA is TGTGCCAGCACTTCGGATAGACCGGGTTCACCCCTCCACTTT. As protein: CASTSDRPGSPLHF. The chain carries TRBV2 and TRBJ1-6; no definite D call. This CDR3 comprises 14 residues. Germline V lookup: CDR1 SNHLY, CDR2 FYNNEI. Between the trimmed V and J ends, which lost 7 bases and 9 bases, there was a span of 16 bases. Supplemented by reference TRBV2 and TRBJ1-6, the full variable domain reads EPEVTQTPSHQVTQMGQEVILRCVPISNHLYFYWYRQILGQKVEFLVSFYNNEISEKSEIFDDQFSVERPDGSNFTLKIRSTKLEDSAMYFCASTSDRPGSPLHFGNGTRLTVT.